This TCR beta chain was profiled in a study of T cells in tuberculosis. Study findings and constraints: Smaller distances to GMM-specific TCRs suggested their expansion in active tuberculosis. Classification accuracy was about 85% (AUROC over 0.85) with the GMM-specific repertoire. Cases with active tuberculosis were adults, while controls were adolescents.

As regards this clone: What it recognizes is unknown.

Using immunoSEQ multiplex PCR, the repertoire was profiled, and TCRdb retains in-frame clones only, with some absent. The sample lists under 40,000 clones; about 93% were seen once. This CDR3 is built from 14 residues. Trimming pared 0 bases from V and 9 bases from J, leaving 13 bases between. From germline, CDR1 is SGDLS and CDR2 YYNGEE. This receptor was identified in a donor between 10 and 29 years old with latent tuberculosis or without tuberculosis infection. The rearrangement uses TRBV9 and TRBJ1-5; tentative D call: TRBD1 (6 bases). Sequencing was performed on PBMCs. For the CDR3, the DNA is TGTGCCAGCAGCGTAGTTCCCTTACAGGGGCCCCAGCATTTT. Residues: CASSVVPLQGPQHF.